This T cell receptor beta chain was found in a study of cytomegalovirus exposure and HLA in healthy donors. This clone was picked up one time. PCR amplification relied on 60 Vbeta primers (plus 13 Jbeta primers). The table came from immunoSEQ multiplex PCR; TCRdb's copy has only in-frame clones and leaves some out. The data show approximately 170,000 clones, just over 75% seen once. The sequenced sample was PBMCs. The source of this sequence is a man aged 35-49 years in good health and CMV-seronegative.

DNA of the CDR3: TGTGCCAGCAGTTTATCGTCTCCACTCTATGGCTACACCTTC. Translation: CASSLSSPLYGYTF. V and J are TRBV27 and TRBJ1-2; the D is unclear. The CDR3 is 14 amino acids. Looked up from germline, CDR1 is MNHEY and CDR2 is SMNVEV (reference sequence). The V end was cut by 0 bases, the J end by 4 bases, with 9 bases between.